The next 10 T cell receptor beta chains were all read from a single sample in a study of T cell repertoires in cytomegalovirus infection. MiXCR, applied by TCRdb to the reads, yields one record per CDR3 protein. The data hold around 530,000 distinct CDR3 sequences, with approximately 25% observed a single time. The sample comprised PBMCs. Every receptor here comes from a human donor in good health (CMV status not recorded). Some clones in this sample may be carry-over from other donors' samples.

This clonotype was detected only a few times. The chain combines TRBV10-3 with TRBJ2-3; D tentatively reads TRBD1 or TRBD2 (5 bases each). CDR1 and CDR2 from the germline V gene are ENHRY and SYGVKD. The CDR3 extends over 13 amino acids. Trimming left V 10 bases short and J 2 bases short, with 13 bases between. DNA for the CDR3: TGTGCCAGAGAGGGACCCTTCACAGATACGCAGTATTTT. It translates to CAREGPFTDTQYF.

The count of this clonotype is one. The chain is built from TRBV19 and TRBJ2-1, with 14 bases identical to TRBD2. The germline CDR1 and CDR2 sequences are LNHDA and SQIVND (reference sequence). This CDR3 spans 19 amino acids. The J segment lost 3 bases and the V segment lost 7 bases, leaving 14 bases of the junction unmatched. This chain's CDR3 is CASTLNSGTSGRIYNEQFF. The CDR3 region has the DNA TGTGCCAGTACCCTAAACTCCGGGACTAGCGGGAGAATCTACAATGAGCAGTTCTTC.

This clonotype was detected only a few times. This chain uses TRBV6-2 or TRBV6-3 with TRBJ2-3; no clear D. Germline loops: CDR1 MNHEY, CDR2 SVGEGT. This CDR3 is 16 amino acids long. Trimming took 0 bases from V and 1 from J, leaving 11 bases between them. CDR3 sequence: CASSYSSRRRTDTQYF. CDR3 coding DNA: TGTGCCAGCAGTTACTCCAGTAGGAGACGCACAGATACGCAGTATTTT.

At least ten counts were recorded for this clonotype. The rearrangement links TRBV12-3 or TRBV12-4 to TRBJ2-5; D possibly corresponds to TRBD1 (6 bases). With 6 bases removed from V and 1 base from J, the gap between germline ends came to 9 bases. This CDR3 has 13 residues. CDR3 sequence (DNA): TGTGCCAGCAGCTTACAGGGCCAAGAGACCCAGTACTTC. Amino acid sequence: CASSLQGQETQYF.

The genes are TRBV7-9 and TRBJ2-3; D tentatively reads TRBD1 or TRBD2 (5 bases each). The CDR3 has 15 residues. Trimming removed 1 base at V and 3 bases at J, with 11 bases between. Germline values: CDR1 SEHNR, CDR2 FQNEAQ (reference sequence). This chain's CDR3 is CASSLVLGETDTQYF. CDR3 sequence (DNA): TGTGCCAGCAGCTTAGTCCTAGGGGAGACAGATACGCAGTATTTT.

The V and J genes are TRBV7-9 and TRBJ2-2; 11 bases align to TRBD1. This CDR3 has 16 residues. Germline-derived CDR1 and CDR2 are SEHNR and FQNEAQ (reference sequence). The J segment lost 6 bases and the V segment lost 4 bases, leaving 7 bases of the junction unmatched. CDR3 amino acids: CASSSRGQGAAGELFF. The DNA of the CDR3 is TGTGCCAGCAGCTCGAGAGGACAGGGGGCGGCCGGGGAGCTGTTTTTT.

This clonotype was counted only a few times. This chain connects TRBV6-6 to TRBJ2-1; D not certain. The CDR3 has 14 amino acids. The ends were cut back, 4 bases at V and 8 bases at J, with 15 bases in the middle. The V gene's germline CDR1 is MNHNY and CDR2 SVGAGI (reference sequence). CDR3 sequence (DNA): TGTGCCAGCAGTTCCACGGACCCCCGTCATGAGCAGTTCTTC. Its protein product is CASSSTDPRHEQFF.

V gene TRBV19 combines with J gene TRBJ2-1, with D uncertain. This CDR3 has 13 amino acids. The germline CDR1 and CDR2 sequences are LNHDA and SQIVND (reference sequence). V lost 3 bases, J lost 8 bases, and 11 bases lay in between. Here the CDR3 DNA reads TGTGCCAGTAGTATCACGTACATCGATGAGCAGTTCTTC. As protein: CASSITYIDEQFF.

V and J are TRBV20-1 and TRBJ1-4, with D maybe TRBD1 (5 bases). CDR3 size: 13 residues. The germline V and J ends were trimmed by 1 base and 14 bases, with 17 bases remaining between them. Germline CDR1 and CDR2: DFQATT and SNEGSKA (reference sequence). CDR3 protein: CSARGSVGERLFF. The CDR3 DNA reads TGCAGTGCTAGAGGCAGTGTGGGGGAAAGGCTGTTTTTT.

At least ten counts were recorded for this clonotype. The chain couples TRBV24-1 to TRBJ2-1; TRBD2 is a possible D gene (5 bases). The CDR3 contains 15 residues. V gave up 0 bases and J gave up 7 bases, with 12 bases separating them. Germline V gene data show CDR1 as KGHDR and CDR2 as SFDVKD. The DNA for the CDR3 is TGTGCCACCAGTGATTTGCGTGTCGGGGAGAATGAGCAGTTCTTC. This gives the protein CATSDLRVGENEQFF.